Listed below are T cell receptor beta chains from one sample, sequenced in a study of blood T cell repertoires in COVID-19. Generated by immunoSEQ multiplex PCR, the TCRdb table keeps only in-frame clones and is missing some. The sample yields about 190,000 clones, 84% seen once. The sequenced sample consisted of PBMCs or T cells enriched from blood (not recorded which). These receptors were obtained from a woman in her 30s who had been exposed to COVID-19. The CDR3 runs from the conserved cysteine through the conserved F or W. D genes are given only for firm matches. The listing skips clone size in some rows; elsewhere it reads once, few, many or a size class.

j_call clone_size v_call d_call cdr3_aa cdr3_nt
TRBJ2-3 once TRBV3-1/TRBV3-2 TRBD1 CASSSGQGADTQYF TGTGCCAGCAGCTCGGGACAGGGGGCAGATACGCAGTATTTT
TRBJ2-1 - TRBV7-7 TRBD1 CASSLETGGYNEQFF TGTGCTAGCAGCTTAGAGACAGGGGGGTACAATGAGCAGTTCTTC
TRBJ1-1 - TRBV11-2 TRBD1 CASSLSAGGTEAFF TGTGCCAGCAGCTTATCAGCAGGGGGCACTGAAGCTTTCTTT
TRBJ1-3 - TRBV2 - CASKAERGSGNTIYF TGTGCCAGTAAAGCGGAGCGCGGCTCTGGAAACACCATATATTTT
TRBJ2-2 few TRBV7-3 TRBD1 CASSSLSDREAGTGELFF TGTGCCAGCAGCTCTTTATCGGACAGGGAGGCAGGCACCGGGGAGCTGTTTTTT
TRBJ1-1 - TRBV19 TRBD1 CASSNDRGQNTEAFF TGTGCCAGTAGCAACGACAGGGGGCAGAACACTGAAGCTTTCTTT
TRBJ1-2 - TRBV7-8 TRBD1 CASSFGTGINYGYTF TGTGCCAGCAGCTTCGGGACAGGAATTAACTATGGCTACACCTTC
TRBJ1-1 - TRBV6-1 - CASSEGARLYSEAFF TGTGCCAGCAGTGAGGGAGCCAGGCTATATAGTGAAGCTTTCTTT
TRBJ2-7 - TRBV2 - CASSESAEHYEQYF TGTGCCAGCAGTGAGTCCGCCGAACACTACGAGCAGTACTTC
TRBJ2-2 - TRBV18 - CASSPETGNTGELFF TGTGCCAGCTCACCCGAGACAGGGAACACCGGGGAGCTGTTTTTT
TRBJ2-5 - TRBV3-1/TRBV3-2 - CASSAPVTVWQETQYF TGTGCCAGCAGCGCCCCCGTGACTGTGTGGCAAGAGACCCAGTACTTC
TRBJ1-6 few TRBV4-3 - CASSRKTAGKTNSPLHF TGCGCCAGCAGCCGAAAGACCGCAGGAAAAACTAATTCACCCCTCCACTTT
TRBJ2-5 - TRBV3-1/TRBV3-2 TRBD2 CASSPRRRGGPHQETQYF TGTGCCAGCAGCCCCAGACGGCGGGGGGGCCCCCACCAAGAGACCCAGTACTTC